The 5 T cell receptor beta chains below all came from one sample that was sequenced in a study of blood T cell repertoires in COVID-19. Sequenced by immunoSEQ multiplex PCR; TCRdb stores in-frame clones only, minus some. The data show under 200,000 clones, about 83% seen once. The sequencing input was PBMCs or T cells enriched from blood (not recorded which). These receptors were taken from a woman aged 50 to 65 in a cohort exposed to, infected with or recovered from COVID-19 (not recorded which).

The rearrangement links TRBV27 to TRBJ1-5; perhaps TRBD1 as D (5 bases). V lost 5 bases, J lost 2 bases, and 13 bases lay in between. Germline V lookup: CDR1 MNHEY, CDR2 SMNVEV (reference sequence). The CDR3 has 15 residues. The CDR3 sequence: CASSIQGLGNQPQHF. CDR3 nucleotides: TGTGCCAGCAGTATCCAGGGTTTAGGCAATCAGCCCCAGCATTTT.

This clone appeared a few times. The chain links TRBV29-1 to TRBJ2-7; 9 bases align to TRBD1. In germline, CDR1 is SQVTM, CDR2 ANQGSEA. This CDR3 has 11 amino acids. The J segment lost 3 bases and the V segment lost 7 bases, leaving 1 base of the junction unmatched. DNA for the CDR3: TGCAGCGGGGGACAGGGCTACGAGCAGTACTTC. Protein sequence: CSGGQGYEQYF.

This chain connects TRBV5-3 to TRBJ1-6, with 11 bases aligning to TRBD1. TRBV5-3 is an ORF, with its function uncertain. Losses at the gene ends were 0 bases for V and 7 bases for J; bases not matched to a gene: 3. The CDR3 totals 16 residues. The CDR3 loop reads CARSLVGQGGNSPLHF. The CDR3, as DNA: TGTGCCAGAAGCTTGGTGGGACAGGGGGGGAATTCACCCCTCCACTTT.

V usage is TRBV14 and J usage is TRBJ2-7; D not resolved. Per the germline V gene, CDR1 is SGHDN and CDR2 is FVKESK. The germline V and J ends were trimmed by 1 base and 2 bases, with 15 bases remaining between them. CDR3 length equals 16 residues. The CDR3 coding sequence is TGTGCCAGCAGCCAAGCGATTGGCCAGGTGACCTACGAGCAGTACTTC. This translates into CASSQAIGQVTYEQYF.

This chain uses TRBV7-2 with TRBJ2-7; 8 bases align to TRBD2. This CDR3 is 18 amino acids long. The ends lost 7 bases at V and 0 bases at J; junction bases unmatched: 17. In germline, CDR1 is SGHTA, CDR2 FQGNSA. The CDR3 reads CASIPRLGYGLASYEQYF. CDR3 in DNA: TGTGCCAGCATCCCAAGGTTGGGATACGGACTAGCCTCCTACGAGCAGTACTTC. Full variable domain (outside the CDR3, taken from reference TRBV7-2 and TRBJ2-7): GAGVSQSPSNKVTEKGKDVELRCDPISGHTALYWYRQSLGQGLEFLIYFQGNSAPDKSGLPSDRFSAERTGGSVSTLTIQRTQQEDSAVYLCASIPRLGYGLASYEQYFGPGTRLTVT.